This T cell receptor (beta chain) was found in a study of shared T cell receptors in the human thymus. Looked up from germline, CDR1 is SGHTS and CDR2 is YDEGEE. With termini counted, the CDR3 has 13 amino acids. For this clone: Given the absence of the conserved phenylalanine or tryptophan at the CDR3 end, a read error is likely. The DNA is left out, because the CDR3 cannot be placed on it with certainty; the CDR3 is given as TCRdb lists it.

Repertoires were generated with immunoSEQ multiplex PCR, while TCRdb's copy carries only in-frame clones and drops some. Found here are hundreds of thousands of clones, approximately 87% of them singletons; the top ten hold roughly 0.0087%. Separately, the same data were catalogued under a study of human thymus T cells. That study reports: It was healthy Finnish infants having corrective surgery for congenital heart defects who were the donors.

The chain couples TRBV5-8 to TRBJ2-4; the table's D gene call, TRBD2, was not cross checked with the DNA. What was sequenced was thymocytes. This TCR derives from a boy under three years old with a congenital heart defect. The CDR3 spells CASSLAETIPLTS.